The rows below give T cell receptor beta chains drawn from one sample of a study of T-cell memory formation after mild COVID-19. One entry per CDR3 protein results from TCRdb running MiXCR on the 5' RACE reads. The data hold 90,000 to 120,000 distinct CDR3 sequences, with approximately 12% observed a single time. Sample: PBMCs or a T cell subset sorted from them (not recorded which). These receptors were collected from a man aged 18 to 29 who had mild COVID-19 (a few samples of this study predate the infection). Cell type and time point are not known. The CDR3 runs from the conserved cysteine through the conserved F or W. Each record gives: J gene, clone size, V gene, D gene, CDR3 protein, CDR3 DNA. The D gene is left open where the match is weak. Size is stated for part of the rows, as once, few or many counts, or as a class when the clone is expanded.

TRBJ2-3,few,TRBV6-2/TRBV6-3,TRBD1,CASSYSSSGQGSTDTQYF,TGTGCCAGCAGTTACTCGAGCTCAGGACAGGGAAGCACAGATACGCAGTATTTT
TRBJ2-7,few,TRBV5-1,TRBD1,CASRQGLGEQYF,TGCGCCAGCCGACAGGGGCTGGGTGAGCAGTACTTC
TRBJ1-5,-,TRBV4-1,-,CASSQDQGRGQPQHF,TGCGCCAGCAGCCAAGATCAGGGCCGGGGTCAGCCCCAGCATTTT
TRBJ2-2,many,TRBV12-3/TRBV12-4,TRBD1,CASSAIGTEPTGELFF,TGTGCCAGCAGTGCCATCGGGACAGAGCCCACCGGGGAGCTGTTTTTT
TRBJ1-6,few,TRBV10-3,-,CAMPGTRSPLHF,TGTGCCATGCCCGGGACCCGGTCACCCCTCCACTTT
TRBJ2-1,many,TRBV7-6,-,CASSFAGNEQFF,TGTGCCAGCAGCTTTGCCGGCAATGAGCAGTTCTTC
TRBJ2-1,-,TRBV27,-,CASTPFGAYNEQFF,TGTGCCAGCACCCCTTTCGGGGCCTACAATGAGCAGTTCTTC
TRBJ2-1,-,TRBV5-1,-,CASSLGPTGNEQFF,TGCGCCAGCAGCTTGGGCCCCACGGGCAATGAGCAGTTCTTC
TRBJ2-1,once,TRBV5-1,-,CASSVFGGVTYNEQFF,TGCGCCAGCAGCGTTTTTGGGGGAGTGACCTACAATGAGCAGTTCTTC
TRBJ1-2,few,TRBV5-1,-,CASSRSGTSYGYTF,TGCGCCAGCAGCCGCTCCGGGACATCCTATGGCTACACCTTC
TRBJ2-5,-,TRBV29-1,-,CSVEDRAGWETQYF,TGCAGCGTTGAAGACCGCGCAGGGTGGGAGACCCAGTACTTC
TRBJ2-1,-,TRBV2,-,CASRTGTSDNEQFF,TGTGCCAGCAGAACCGGGACAAGTGACAATGAGCAGTTCTTC
TRBJ2-1,-,TRBV7-2,TRBD2,CASSLYLGGNEQFF,TGTGCCAGCAGCTTATACCTGGGGGGGAATGAGCAGTTCTTC
TRBJ2-7,few,TRBV27,-,CASSFLDKTYEQYF,TGTGCCAGCAGTTTCTTGGACAAAACCTACGAGCAGTACTTC
TRBJ2-1,-,TRBV4-1,TRBD2,CASSQVAGPNNEQFF,TGCGCCAGCAGCCAGGTAGCGGGGCCTAACAATGAGCAGTTCTTC
TRBJ2-7,-,TRBV9,TRBD1,CASSVGPGGSYEQYF,TGTGCCAGCAGCGTAGGCCCAGGGGGATCCTACGAGCAGTACTTC
TRBJ1-6,-,TRBV12-3/TRBV12-4,-,CASSWGGNSPLHF,TGTGCCAGCAGTTGGGGGGGAAATTCACCCCTCCACTTT
TRBJ2-7,-,TRBV20-1,-,CSATNTGYYEQYF,TGCAGTGCGACAAACACAGGTTACTACGAGCAGTACTTC
TRBJ2-5,-,TRBV7-3,-,CASSLSGGAGQETQYF,TGTGCCAGCAGCTTGAGTGGGGGGGCAGGGCAAGAGACCCAGTACTTC
TRBJ1-2,-,TRBV27,-,CASSPGTKMGGYTF,TGTGCCAGCAGCCCCGGGACAAAGATGGGTGGCTACACCTTC
TRBJ1-2,-,TRBV12-3/TRBV12-4,TRBD1,CASRGQGYPYGYTF,TGTGCCAGCAGGGGACAGGGGTATCCCTATGGCTACACCTTC
TRBJ1-1,many,TRBV13,-,CASSLLGAAEAFF,TGTGCCAGCAGCTTACTTGGGGCAGCTGAAGCTTTCTTT
TRBJ1-6,-,TRBV27,-,CASGFDPYNSPLHF,TGTGCCAGCGGCTTTGACCCTTATAATTCACCCCTCCACTTT
TRBJ1-2,few,TRBV7-9,-,CASSPFLGSDGYTF,TGTGCCAGCAGCCCCTTTCTCGGGAGTGATGGCTACACCTTC
TRBJ2-1,few,TRBV6-2/TRBV6-3,-,CASKPRDRYNEQFF,TGTGCCAGCAAACCCCGGGACCGTTACAATGAGCAGTTCTTC
TRBJ1-4,-,TRBV4-1,-,CASSQRTENEKLFF,TGCGCCAGCAGCCAACGGACAGAGAATGAAAAACTGTTTTTT
TRBJ2-3,-,TRBV7-9,-,CASIPSGRQLTDTQYF,TGTGCCAGCATTCCTTCGGGGAGACAACTCACAGATACGCAGTATTTT